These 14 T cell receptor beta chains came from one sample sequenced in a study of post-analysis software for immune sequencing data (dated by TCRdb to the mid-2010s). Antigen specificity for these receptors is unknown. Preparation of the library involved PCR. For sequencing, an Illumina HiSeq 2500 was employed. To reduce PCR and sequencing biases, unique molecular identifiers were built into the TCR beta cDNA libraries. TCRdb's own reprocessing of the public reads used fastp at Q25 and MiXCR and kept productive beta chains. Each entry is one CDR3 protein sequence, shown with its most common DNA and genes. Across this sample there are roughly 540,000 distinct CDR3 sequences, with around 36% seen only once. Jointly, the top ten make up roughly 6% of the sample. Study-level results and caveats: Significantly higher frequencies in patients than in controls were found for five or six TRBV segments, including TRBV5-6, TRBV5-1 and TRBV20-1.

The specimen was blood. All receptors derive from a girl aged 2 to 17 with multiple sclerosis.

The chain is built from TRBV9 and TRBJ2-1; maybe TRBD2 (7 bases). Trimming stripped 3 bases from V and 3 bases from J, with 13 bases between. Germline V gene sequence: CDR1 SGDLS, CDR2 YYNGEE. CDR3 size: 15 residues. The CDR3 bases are TGTGCCAGCAGCGCCCCGAGGGGGGGCTACAATGAGCAGTTCTTC. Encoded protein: CASSAPRGGYNEQFF.

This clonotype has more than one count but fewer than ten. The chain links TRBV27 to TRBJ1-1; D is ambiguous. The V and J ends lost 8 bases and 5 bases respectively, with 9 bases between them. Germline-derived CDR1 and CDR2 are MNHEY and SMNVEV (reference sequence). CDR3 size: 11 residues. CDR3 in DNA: TGTGCCAGCGCCGACCGGACTGAAGCTTTCTTT. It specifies CASADRTEAFF.

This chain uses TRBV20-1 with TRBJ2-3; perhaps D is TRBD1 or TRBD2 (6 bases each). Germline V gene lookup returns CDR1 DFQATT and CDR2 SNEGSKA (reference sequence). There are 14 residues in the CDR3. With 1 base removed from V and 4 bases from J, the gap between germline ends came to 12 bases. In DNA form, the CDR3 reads TGCAGTGCTAGAGGGGGGGCCGGAGCAGATACGCAGTATTTT. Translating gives CSARGGAGADTQYF.

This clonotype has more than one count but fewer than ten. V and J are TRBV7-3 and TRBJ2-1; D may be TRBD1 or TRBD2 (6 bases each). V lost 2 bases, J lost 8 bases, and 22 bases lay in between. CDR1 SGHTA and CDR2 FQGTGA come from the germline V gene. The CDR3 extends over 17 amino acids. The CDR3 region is CASSLGPGRGGIDEQFF. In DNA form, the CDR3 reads TGTGCCAGCAGCTTAGGACCCGGAAGAGGGGGGATCGATGAGCAGTTCTTC.

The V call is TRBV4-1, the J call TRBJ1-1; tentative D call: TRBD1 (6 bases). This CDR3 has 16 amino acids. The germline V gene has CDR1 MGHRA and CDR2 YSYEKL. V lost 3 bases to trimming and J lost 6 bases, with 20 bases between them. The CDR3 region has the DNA TGCGCCAGCAGCCAGCTCGGACCACAACAGGGACCTGAAGCTTTCTTT. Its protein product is CASSQLGPQQGPEAFF.

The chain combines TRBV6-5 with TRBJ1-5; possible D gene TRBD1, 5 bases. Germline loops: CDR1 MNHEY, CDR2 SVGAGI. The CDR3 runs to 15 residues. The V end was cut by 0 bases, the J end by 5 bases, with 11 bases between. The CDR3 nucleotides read TGTGCCAGCAGTTACTCTGGGAGGGACCATCAGCCCCAGCATTTT. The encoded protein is CASSYSGRDHQPQHF.

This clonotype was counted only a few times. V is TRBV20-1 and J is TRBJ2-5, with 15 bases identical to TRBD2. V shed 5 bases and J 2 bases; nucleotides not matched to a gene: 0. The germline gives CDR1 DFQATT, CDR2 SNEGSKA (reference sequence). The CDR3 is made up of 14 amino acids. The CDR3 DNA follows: TGCAGTGCTGGGACTAGCGGGGGGCAAGAGACCCAGTACTTC. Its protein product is CSAGTSGGQETQYF.

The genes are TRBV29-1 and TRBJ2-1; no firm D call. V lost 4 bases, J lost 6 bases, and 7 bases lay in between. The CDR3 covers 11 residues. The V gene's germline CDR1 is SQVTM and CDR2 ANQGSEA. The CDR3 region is CSVGKGNEQFF. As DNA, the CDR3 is TGCAGCGTTGGAAAGGGCAATGAGCAGTTCTTC.

CDR3 coding DNA: TGTGCCAGCAGCGAACGGCTCGTTCATACGGGAGATACGCAGTATTTT. Its translation is CASSERLVHTGDTQYF. This sequence joins TRBV9 and TRBJ2-3; no clear D. V lost 3 bases, J lost 5 bases, and 19 bases lay in between. This CDR3 region has 16 residues. Per the germline V gene, CDR1 is SGDLS and CDR2 is YYNGEE.

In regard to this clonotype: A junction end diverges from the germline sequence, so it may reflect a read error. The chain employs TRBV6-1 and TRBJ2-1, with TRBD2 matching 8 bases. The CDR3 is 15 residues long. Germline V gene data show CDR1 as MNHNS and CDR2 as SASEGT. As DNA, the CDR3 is TGTGCCAGCAGTGCGGGGGGGGCCTCCTACAATGGGCAGTTCTTC. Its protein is CASSAGGASYNGQFF.

CDR3 nucleotides: TGCGCCAGCAGCCAAGATCTGGGGGGCTACAGGACCGCCTACGAGCAGTACTTC. Protein product: CASSQDLGGYRTAYEQYF. V is TRBV4-1 and J is TRBJ2-7, with D tentatively TRBD1 or TRBD2 (6 bases each). V lost 0 bases and J lost 2, with 20 bases in between. CDR1 MGHRA and CDR2 YSYEKL come from the germline V gene. The CDR3 sequence is 18 residues long.

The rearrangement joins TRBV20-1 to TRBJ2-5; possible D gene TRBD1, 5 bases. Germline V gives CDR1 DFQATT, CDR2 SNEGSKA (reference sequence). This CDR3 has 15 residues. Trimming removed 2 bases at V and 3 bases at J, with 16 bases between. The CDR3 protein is CSARLVGAYEETQYF. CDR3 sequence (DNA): TGCAGTGCTAGACTGGTAGGGGCATACGAAGAGACCCAGTACTTC.

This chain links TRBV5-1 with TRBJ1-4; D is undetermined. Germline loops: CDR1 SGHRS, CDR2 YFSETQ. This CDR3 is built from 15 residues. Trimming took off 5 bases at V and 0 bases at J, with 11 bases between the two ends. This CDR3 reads CASRWRSATNEKLFF. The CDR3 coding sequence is TGCGCCAGCAGGTGGAGGAGTGCAACTAATGAAAAACTGTTTTTT.

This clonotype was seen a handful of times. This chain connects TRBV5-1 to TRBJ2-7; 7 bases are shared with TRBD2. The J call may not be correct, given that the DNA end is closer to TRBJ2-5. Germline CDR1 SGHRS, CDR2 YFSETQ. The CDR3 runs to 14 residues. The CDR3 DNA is TGCGCCAGCAGCTTGTCCGGGACTAAAGAGACCCAGTACTTC. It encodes CASSLSGTKETQYF.